Listed below are T cell receptor beta chains from one sample, sequenced in a study of T cell responses to AZD1222 COVID-19 vaccine. Assay: immunoSEQ multiplex PCR; the TCRdb copy retains only in-frame clones and omits some. This sample has approximately 140,000 clones, with over 90% found just once. Sequences were derived from peripheral blood, sampled on day 0 of AZD1222 vaccination. These receptors were obtained from an adult in good health. The CDR3 runs from the conserved cysteine through the conserved F or W. D genes are given only for firm matches. Not all rows give a size; the values are once, few, many and, for expanded clones, a class.

D,V,size,J,DNA,CDR3
.,TRBV11-1,.,TRBJ1-1,TGTGCCAGCAGCTCCTATAGAATACTACCCGAAGCTTTCTTT,CASSSYRILPEAFF
.,TRBV6-2/TRBV6-3,once,TRBJ1-1,TGTGCCAGCAGTTACTCGACCGGCCCCCGTTCCGCGAACACTGAAGCTTTCTTT,CASSYSTGPRSANTEAFF
.,TRBV19,.,TRBJ2-1,TGTGCCAGTAGTACTAGCGTTGGGGCCTACAATGAGCAGTTCTTC,CASSTSVGAYNEQFF
TRBD1,TRBV5-6,.,TRBJ1-1,TGTGCCAGCAGCATACCCAGGGGGGTGCCTGAAGCTTTCTTT,CASSIPRGVPEAFF
TRBD2,TRBV9,.,TRBJ2-3,TGTGCCAGCAGCGACGGGACTAGCGGCCCGGGAGATACGCAGTATTTT,CASSDGTSGPGDTQYF
TRBD1,TRBV6-5,.,TRBJ1-2,TGTGCCAGCAGTTCCCCCCGACAGGGGTCTGGCTACACCTTC,CASSSPRQGSGYTF
.,TRBV30,.,TRBJ2-5,TGTGCCTGGACCAAGAATTGGGAGACCCAGTACTTC,CAWTKNWETQYF
TRBD1,TRBV4-1,.,TRBJ2-7,TGCGCCAGCAGCCGAGGGGACAGGGACTACGAGCAGTACTTC,CASSRGDRDYEQYF
.,TRBV10-3,.,TRBJ1-1,TGTGCCATCAAAGGAGAGGGCACGAACACTGAAGCTTTCTTT,CAIKGEGTNTEAFF
.,TRBV5-1,.,TRBJ1-4,TGCGCCAGCAGCTTGGGACAGGCGGGAGAAAAACTGTTTTTT,CASSLGQAGEKLFF
TRBD1,TRBV28,.,TRBJ1-2,TGTGCCAGCAGGGGTACAGGGGGCCGATTCTATGGCTACACCTTC,CASRGTGGRFYGYTF
TRBD1,TRBV4-3,.,TRBJ2-1,TGCGCCAGCAGCCAAGGATTCGGGACAGGGGCCTTCAATGAGCAGTTCTTC,CASSQGFGTGAFNEQFF
TRBD1,TRBV5-4,.,TRBJ2-1,TGTGCCAGCAGCTCACAGGGGGTTGATGAGCAGTTCTTC,CASSSQGVDEQFF
TRBD1,TRBV6-5,.,TRBJ2-2,TGTGCCAGCAGCAACAGGGGGCCCACCGGGGAGCTGTTTTTT,CASSNRGPTGELFF
TRBD1,TRBV2,.,TRBJ2-3,TGTGCCATCCAAAAACCCTGGGACAGCGTTGGTATAGGCACAGATACGCAGTATTTT,CAIQKPWDSVGIGTDTQYF
.,TRBV27,.,TRBJ1-3,TGTGCCAGCAGTTTAGGGGCAGTGGGAAACACCATATATTTT,CASSLGAVGNTIYF
.,TRBV11-2,.,TRBJ1-1,TGTGCCAGCAGCTCTTTTAACACTGAAGCTTTCTTT,CASSSFNTEAFF
.,TRBV27,.,TRBJ1-1,TGTGCCAGCAGTGAAAACGTGAACACTGAAGCTTTCTTT,CASSENVNTEAFF
TRBD1,TRBV30,.,TRBJ1-2,TGTGCCTGGAGTGCGACAGGGGTCAACTATGGCTACACCTTC,CAWSATGVNYGYTF
.,TRBV28,.,TRBJ1-1,TGTGCCAGCAGTACACCAGCCGACTGGAACACTGAAGCTTTCTTT,CASSTPADWNTEAFF
.,TRBV27,.,TRBJ1-1,TGTGCCAGCAGTTTAGGGCCCAGGCGGGAAGCTTTCTTT,CASSLGPRREAFF
TRBD1,TRBV6-5,once,TRBJ1-4,TGTGCCAGCAGTCGCCGGGACAGAAAACTGTTTTTT,CASSRRDRKLFF
.,TRBV2,.,TRBJ2-4,TGTGCCAGCAGTGAAAAGACCGCCCAGTACTTC,CASSEKTAQYF
TRBD1,TRBV2,once,TRBJ2-7,TGTGCCAGCGCCCGAGGACAGGGCTACGAGCAGTACTTC,CASARGQGYEQYF
.,TRBV10-3,.,TRBJ1-2,TGTGCCATCAGTGGGGGCAGCCTTTTCTATGGCTACACCTTC,CAISGGSLFYGYTF
.,TRBV7-8,.,TRBJ1-5,TGTGCCAGCAGCTTAGTGGGCAATCAGCCCCAGCATTTT,CASSLVGNQPQHF
.,TRBV19,.,TRBJ2-1,TGTGCCTCCTCGGGGCAGTGGGCGGCCAATGAGCAGTTCTTC,CASSGQWAANEQFF
.,TRBV6-5,.,TRBJ1-4,TGTGCCAGCAGCTCCGCGTTCCCAACTAATGAAAAACTGTTTTTT,CASSSAFPTNEKLFF
.,TRBV2,.,TRBJ1-1,TGTGCCAGCATTAGAAGGTTATCAGGGGAGGGTGAAGCTTTCTTT,CASIRRLSGEGEAFF
TRBD1,TRBV19,.,TRBJ2-2,TGTGCCAGTAGGGAGGACAGGCAGGCCACCGGGGAGCTGTTTTTT,CASREDRQATGELFF
.,TRBV25-1,.,TRBJ1-1,TGTGCCAGCAGTGACCCGTCAACGGAAGCTTTCTTT,CASSDPSTEAFF
.,TRBV5-4,.,TRBJ2-5,TGTGCCAGCAGCTTGGGGAACCAAGAGACCCAGTACTTC,CASSLGNQETQYF
.,TRBV13,.,TRBJ2-7,TGTGCCAGCAGCTTAGGAACTATCGAGCAGTACTTC,CASSLGTIEQYF
.,TRBV14,.,TRBJ1-2,TGTGCCAGCAGCCAAGCAGGGCGAGATTACTATGGCTACACCTTC,CASSQAGRDYYGYTF
.,TRBV5-8,.,TRBJ1-5,TGTGCCAGCAGCCCGGGTAGGGTTACAAATCAGCCCCAGCATTTT,CASSPGRVTNQPQHF
.,TRBV19,.,TRBJ1-4,TGTGCCAGTAGTAATAGGAGGGGTAATGAAAAACTGTTTTTT,CASSNRRGNEKLFF
TRBD2,TRBV11-2,.,TRBJ2-3,TGTGCCAGCAGCTTCGCGTTTGGCGGGAGGGGCACAGATACGCAGTATTTT,CASSFAFGGRGTDTQYF
TRBD1,TRBV5-6,.,TRBJ2-7,TGTGCCAGCAGTTCTACCCCGACAGGGGTGACCTACGAGCAGTACTTC,CASSSTPTGVTYEQYF
TRBD1,TRBV3-1/TRBV3-2,.,TRBJ1-2,TGTGCCAGCAGCCAGACGGACAGGGGCTATGGCTACACCTTC,CASSQTDRGYGYTF
.,TRBV7-3,.,TRBJ2-2,TGTGCCAGCAGCGGAACCGGGACCGCGACCGGGGAGCTGTTTTTT,CASSGTGTATGELFF
.,TRBV7-2,.,TRBJ1-4,TGTGCCAGCAGCTTTAATAATGAAAAACTGTTTTTT,CASSFNNEKLFF
.,TRBV11-2,.,TRBJ1-2,TGTGCCAGCAGCTCCAACCTCGGGCCCAGGGACGGCTACACCTTC,CASSSNLGPRDGYTF
.,TRBV11-2,.,TRBJ2-2,TGTGCCAGCAGCGAACAGGGAGCCGGGGAGCTGTTTTTT,CASSEQGAGELFF
.,TRBV18,.,TRBJ2-5,TGTGCCAGCTCACCGGTGGGGGAGCGGACCCAGTACTTC,CASSPVGERTQYF
.,TRBV20-1,.,TRBJ2-7,TGCAGTGCCGGGACATCCTACGAGCAGTACTTC,CSAGTSYEQYF
.,TRBV19,.,TRBJ1-2,TGTGCCAGTAGGGACCTGTATGGCTACACCTTC,CASRDLYGYTF
TRBD2,TRBV3-1/TRBV3-2,.,TRBJ2-7,TGTGCCAGCAGCCAATACGAACCTAGCGGGGCTCGGGGCGAGCAGTACTTC,CASSQYEPSGARGEQYF